This TCR beta chain was found in a study of regulatory and conventional T cells in breast cancer (dated by TCRdb to 2013 to 2016). The protocol used for the library was PCR. TCRdb records Illumina MiSeq as the sequencer. TCRdb reanalyzed the raw reads on its own, using fastp at Q25 for trimming and MiXCR for clone calling, and kept in-frame beta chains. For every CDR3 protein sequence, its rows merge into one entry that carries the most common genes and DNA. The sample has 15,000 to 20,000 distinct CDR3 sequences on record, 25% to 40% of them singletons. Together, the top ten hold approximately 1.6% of the sample. The CDR3 contains 12 residues, cysteine and phenylalanine counted. Only the CDR3 region is kept as DNA, spanning 36 bases read in frame from base 1. This clonotype has a handful of counts. Its antigen remains undetermined. The input lacks base qualities; no much larger clone sits a single base away.

The rearrangement combines TRBV21-1 with TRBJ2-5. TRBV21-1 is flagged as a pseudogene. The sequencing input was conventional T cells from blood. This TCR was recovered from a female donor in good health. The sequenced DNA: TGTGCCAGCAGCAAATTGAACCAGACCCAGTACTTC. It encodes CASSKLNQTQYF.